A selection of T cell receptor beta chains follows, all from one sample in a study of cytomegalovirus exposure and HLA in healthy donors. Assay used: immunoSEQ multiplex PCR; TCRdb lists only in-frame clones, some missing. The top ten clones hold roughly 4.5% of a sample with 75,000 to 95,000 clones, around 78% of them seen once. Sequenced: PBMCs. The receptors were sampled from a woman aged 40 to 49 in good health and CMV-seropositive. Both conserved end residues are part of each CDR3. Fields, in order: CDR3 DNA, CDR3 protein, clone size, V gene, J gene, D gene. The D gene is left open where the match is weak. Only some rows state a clone size, as once, few, many or a class for expanded clones.

TGTGCCAGCAGCTTAGTGGTTACTCAGGGGCTAAGCTCCTACGAGCAGTACTTC	CASSLVVTQGLSSYEQYF	NA	TRBV7-2	TRBJ2-7	NA
TGTGCCAGCATTAAATCAGGGATGAAAACTGAAGCTTTCTTT	CASIKSGMKTEAFF	NA	TRBV7-9	TRBJ1-1	NA
TGTGCCAGCAGTCCCTACAGGGGTCCGAGGTATAGCAATCAGCCCCAGCATTTT	CASSPYRGPRYSNQPQHF	NA	TRBV28	TRBJ1-5	TRBD1
TGTGCCAGCAGTTTATGGGGAGGGGAAGCTTTCTTT	CASSLWGGEAFF	NA	TRBV27	TRBJ1-1	NA
TGTGCCAGCTGTATAGCGGGAGCCAAGAGGTGGGGGCAGTACTTC	CASCIAGAKRWGQYF	NA	TRBV9	TRBJ2-7	TRBD2
TGTGCCAGCAGACCGGGACAGGGGGCTTCACCCCTCCACTTT	CASRPGQGASPLHF	NA	TRBV28	TRBJ1-6	TRBD1
TGCGCCACCACCGGAGGAACGGGTAGCACTGAAGCTTTCTTT	CATTGGTGSTEAFF	NA	TRBV4-1	TRBJ1-1	NA
TGTGCCAGCAGCGCAACACAGGGACAGGGGGCAGAGCAGTACTTC	CASSATQGQGAEQYF	NA	TRBV9	TRBJ2-7	TRBD1
TGTGCCAGCAGCGCTGATGGCGGGTATTCCTACAATGAGCAGTTCTTC	CASSADGGYSYNEQFF	NA	TRBV27	TRBJ2-1	NA
TGCGCCAGCAGCCCAGAGGTGGCTAGCACAGATACGCAGTATTTT	CASSPEVASTDTQYF	NA	TRBV7-9	TRBJ2-3	NA
TGTGCCAGTGGGGACAGTCCCAATCAGCCCCAGCATTTT	CASGDSPNQPQHF	NA	TRBV6-5	TRBJ1-5	TRBD1
TGTGCCATCAGTGAGTCGGTCCTCAGGAACGAGCAGTACTTC	CAISESVLRNEQYF	NA	TRBV10-3	TRBJ2-7	NA
TGTGCCAGCAGTCCGACAGGGTTAACAGATACGCAGTATTTT	CASSPTGLTDTQYF	once	TRBV6-5	TRBJ2-3	TRBD1
TGCGCCAGCAGCCAGGCAGGGGCCACCGGGGAGCTGTTTTTT	CASSQAGATGELFF	NA	TRBV4-3	TRBJ2-2	NA
TGTGCCAGTAGTCCTCGGACTAGCGGGAGACCCGGGGAGCTGTTTTTT	CASSPRTSGRPGELFF	NA	TRBV19	TRBJ2-2	TRBD2
TGTGCCAGCCGGGACAGGGGATCCGAGCAGTACTTC	CASRDRGSEQYF	NA	TRBV27	TRBJ2-7	TRBD1
TGTGCCAGCAGTCTCCGGGACAGGGGAGTGTCTGAAGCTTTCTTT	CASSLRDRGVSEAFF	NA	TRBV27	TRBJ1-1	TRBD1
TGTGCCAGCAGCTTAGCCGTTGGCGGGAGTGGCAATGAGCAGTTCTTC	CASSLAVGGSGNEQFF	NA	TRBV7-8	TRBJ2-1	TRBD2
TGTGCCAGCAGTTACACGGCGGGAGAGTACACAGATACGCAGTATTTT	CASSYTAGEYTDTQYF	NA	TRBV6-5	TRBJ2-3	TRBD2
TGTGCCAGCAGCTTTGGGACAGGGACCTTCTACGAGCAGTACTTC	CASSFGTGTFYEQYF	few	TRBV5-8	TRBJ2-7	TRBD1
TGTGCCAGCAGCTTCAGTGGTTTCGGGAGGGAGCAGTACTTC	CASSFSGFGREQYF	NA	TRBV11-3	TRBJ2-7	TRBD2
TGTGCCAGCAGCTTGGGGGGACAGAACACTGAAGCTTTCTTT	CASSLGGQNTEAFF	few	TRBV5-6	TRBJ1-1	NA
TGCGCCAGCAGCCAAGATTTCAGCGGAGGGTACAATGAGCAGTTCTTC	CASSQDFSGGYNEQFF	few	TRBV5-4	TRBJ2-1	NA
TGTGCCAGCAGGTCCGGGACAGGGGACGGCTCCTACGAGCAGTACTTC	CASRSGTGDGSYEQYF	once	TRBV5-5	TRBJ2-7	TRBD1
TGTGCCAGCAGCTTCGACCAAGGGGTGACAGATACGCAGTATTTT	CASSFDQGVTDTQYF	NA	TRBV28	TRBJ2-3	NA
TGTGCCAGCAGCGTCGGGACAGGAGAAAATTACGAGCAGTACTTC	CASSVGTGENYEQYF	NA	TRBV7-2	TRBJ2-7	TRBD1